This is a list of T cell receptor beta chains from one sample in a study. TCRdb re-called the RT-PCR reads through MiXCR, storing one row per CDR3 protein. The table has around 700,000 distinct CDR3 sequences, approximately 14% seen once. Sequencing used memory CD4+ T cells from blood. These receptors originate from a female donor in good health, serving as a healthy control. Both conserved end residues are part of each CDR3. A D gene is named only where the DNA matches it firmly. Clone size, where shown, is once, few, many, or a class for clones that have expanded.

CDR3 DNA,CDR3 protein,clone size,V gene,D gene,J gene
TGCAGTGCTAGTATCTACGACGGGCAGTACTTC,CSASIYDGQYF,many,TRBV20-1,.,TRBJ2-7
TGTGCCAGCAGCTTCGCGGCAGATACGCAGTATTTT,CASSFAADTQYF,many,TRBV7-3,.,TRBJ2-3
TGCAGTGCTAGAGATAGGAGGCTAGCGGGAGCCGATGAGCAGTTCTTC,CSARDRRLAGADEQFF,few,TRBV20-1,TRBD2,TRBJ2-1
TGTGCCATCAGTCCCCGCCAGGAGAGCTCCTACGAGCAGTACTTC,CAISPRQESSYEQYF,many,TRBV10-3,.,TRBJ2-7
TGCAGTACTTCGTCCCACGGGACTAGCGGGAGCGATGAGCAGTTCTTC,CSTSSHGTSGSDEQFF,many,TRBV20-1,TRBD2,TRBJ2-1
TGTGCCAGCAGCCAAAGCAGGGTCGGCGAGCAGTACTTC,CASSQSRVGEQYF,many,TRBV3-1,.,TRBJ2-7
TGCAGTGCTAGAGATGATGGGGGACAGAGCTCCTACAATGAGCAGTTCTTC,CSARDDGGQSSYNEQFF,.,TRBV20-1,TRBD1,TRBJ2-1
TGTGCCAGCAGCTCCCGCCCGAGACTAGCGGGAGGGGCAGGTAGCTACGAGCAGTACTTC,CASSSRPRLAGGAGSYEQYF,.,TRBV7-8,TRBD2,TRBJ2-7
TGTGCCAGCAACGGGCGGGCCGGCTACAATGAGCAGTTCTTC,CASNGRAGYNEQFF,.,TRBV9,.,TRBJ2-1
TGTGCTAGTGTTCCCCCAGGGATGGATACGCAGTATTTT,CASVPPGMDTQYF,.,TRBV12-5,.,TRBJ2-3
TGTGCCAGCAGCCACACTAGCGGGAGACACAATGAGCAGTTCTTC,CASSHTSGRHNEQFF,many,TRBV3-1,TRBD2,TRBJ2-1
TGTGCCACGAGTCGACAGGGGGATTGGCAGCCCCAGCATTTT,CATSRQGDWQPQHF,.,TRBV24-1,TRBD1,TRBJ1-5
TGTGCCAGCTCACCGTTTCCCCAGGATACGCAGTATTTT,CASSPFPQDTQYF,many,TRBV18,.,TRBJ2-3
TGCAGTGCTACCGTGACAGCTAACTATGGCTACACCTTC,CSATVTANYGYTF,.,TRBV20-1,.,TRBJ1-2
TGTGCCAGCAGTTTCGGACAAACGAACACCGGGGAGCTGTTTTTT,CASSFGQTNTGELFF,many,TRBV12-3/TRBV12-4,.,TRBJ2-2
TGTGCCAGCAGTCCGTTAGCGGCGGCCTGGAATGAGCAGTTCTTC,CASSPLAAAWNEQFF,many,TRBV12-3/TRBV12-4,.,TRBJ2-1
TGTGCCAGCAGCTTAGTGACCCTCATAGGGCACGAGCAGTACTTC,CASSLVTLIGHEQYF,.,TRBV7-2,.,TRBJ2-7
TGTGCCAGCATCTCGGGGACAACGAGCTCCTACGAGCAGTACTTC,CASISGTTSSYEQYF,.,TRBV28,.,TRBJ2-7
TGCAGTGCTATACAGAACAGGGGGCGCAGCGATGAGCAGTTCTTC,CSAIQNRGRSDEQFF,few,TRBV20-1,TRBD1,TRBJ2-1
TGTGCCAGCAGCGTATTTGTGCTAGCCAACACCGGGGAGCTGTTTTTT,CASSVFVLANTGELFF,many,TRBV9,.,TRBJ2-2
TGCAGTGCTAGAGATCCCCAGGGGGAGGTCACTGAAGCTTTCTTT,CSARDPQGEVTEAFF,.,TRBV20-1,TRBD1,TRBJ1-1
TGCGCCAGCAGCCAAGATCGAGGCGGGAGGCTAGTAGATACGCAGTATTTT,CASSQDRGGRLVDTQYF,many,TRBV4-3,TRBD2,TRBJ2-3
TGTGCCAGCAGCTCATCTAGCTCCTACAATGAGCAGTTCTTC,CASSSSSSYNEQFF,.,TRBV13,.,TRBJ2-1
TGTGCCAGCAGCTTAAACTTAGCGGGCAATGAGCAGTTCTTC,CASSLNLAGNEQFF,many,TRBV7-2,TRBD2,TRBJ2-1
TGTGCCACCTCAGAGGGGGCCCTGAACACTGAAGCTTTCTTT,CATSEGALNTEAFF,many,TRBV10-3,TRBD1,TRBJ1-1
TGTGCCTGGGCCCCGTTCGGGATCACCGGGGAGCTGTTTTTT,CAWAPFGITGELFF,.,TRBV30,.,TRBJ2-2
TGCGCCAGCAGCCGGGGGGCTTTCGCTGAAGCTTTCTTT,CASSRGAFAEAFF,.,TRBV4-3,.,TRBJ1-1
TGTGCCAGCACCCCCCGCGGAGGGGGCCATGAAAAACTGTTTTTT,CASTPRGGGHEKLFF,many,TRBV12-3/TRBV12-4,TRBD1,TRBJ1-4
TGTGCCAGCAGCTTAGTGAGCACAGATACGCAGTATTTT,CASSLVSTDTQYF,many,TRBV12-3/TRBV12-4,.,TRBJ2-3
TGCAGCGTGAGAGTAACCGGGGAGCTGTTTTTT,CSVRVTGELFF,many,TRBV29-1,.,TRBJ2-2
TGTGCCAGCAGCCGGACCGGGACAGGGAATCAGCCCCAGCATTTT,CASSRTGTGNQPQHF,many,TRBV12-3/TRBV12-4,TRBD1,TRBJ1-5
TGCGCCAGCAGCACAACCTACAATGAGCAGTTCTTC,CASSTTYNEQFF,many,TRBV5-1,.,TRBJ2-1
TGTGCCAGCACCCCTGGAACAGGCACCTACAATGAGCAGTTCTTC,CASTPGTGTYNEQFF,few,TRBV11-2,.,TRBJ2-1
TGTGCCAGCAGCCCGGGACAGTTCGCTGAAGCTTTCTTT,CASSPGQFAEAFF,few,TRBV7-3,TRBD1,TRBJ1-1
TGCGCCAGCAGCTTGGTTTCGAGCGGGGACACAGATACGCAGTATTTT,CASSLVSSGDTDTQYF,.,TRBV5-1,TRBD2,TRBJ2-3
TGCAGCGGGGGGGATATGCATCGCTACACCTTC,CSGGDMHRYTF,many,TRBV29-1,.,TRBJ1-2
TGTGCCAGCAGCCTCATGCCGGCTAGCGGGAGGGGAGGGGAGCTGTTTTTT,CASSLMPASGRGGELFF,few,TRBV7-2,TRBD2,TRBJ2-2
TGTGCCAGCAGTTACTCGGGCGGGATTGAAGCTTTCTTT,CASSYSGGIEAFF,few,TRBV6-6,.,TRBJ1-1
TGTGCCAGCAGCCCCGACTTGGCGGGAGGGCACAATGAGCAGTTCTTC,CASSPDLAGGHNEQFF,many,TRBV7-2,TRBD2,TRBJ2-1
TGTGCCAGCAGTTCAGGGGACAGCTCTGGAAACACCATATATTTT,CASSSGDSSGNTIYF,few,TRBV28,TRBD1,TRBJ1-3
TGCGCCAGCAGCCCGGCGGGGGACAGGGGAAACTATGGCTACACCTTC,CASSPAGDRGNYGYTF,.,TRBV5-1,TRBD1,TRBJ1-2
TGTGCCATCAGTGGGACTAGCGGGGGGGCATCAGATACGCAGTATTTT,CAISGTSGGASDTQYF,.,TRBV10-3,TRBD2,TRBJ2-3